Below are 27 T cell receptor beta chains sequenced from a single sample in a study of shared clonotypes between healthy human individuals. Only in-frame clones appear in the TCRdb table, and some are missing; sequencing was by immunoSEQ multiplex PCR. The data show about 2,100,000 clones, 85% to 95% seen once. As defined, naive CD8 cells were CD45RO-negative and positively selected for CCR7, with terminally differentiated effector memory CD45RA+ cells excluded. The sample comprised naive CD8+ T cells from PBMCs. The receptors were gathered from a man between 18 and 29 years old in good health. Some clones in this sample may be carry-over from other donors' samples.

This chain uses TRBV5-1 with TRBJ2-7; D remains ambiguous. V was clipped by 2 bases and J by 4 bases, with 4 bases between them. Per germline, CDR1 SGHRS and CDR2 YFSETQ. The CDR3 runs to 11 residues. The CDR3 nucleotides read TGCGCCAGCAGCTTCAATTACGAGCAGTACTTC. Protein product: CASSFNYEQYF.

The CDR3 region has the DNA TGTGCCAGCTCCCCCAGCTGGGATGGTGAAGCTTTCTTT. Translating it yields CASSPSWDGEAFF. V gene TRBV6-4 combines with J gene TRBJ1-1; D is unresolved. V shed 8 bases and J shed 7 bases, with 17 bases lying between them. The CDR3 loop spans 13 amino acids. Germline V CDR1 and CDR2: MRHNA, SNTAGT.

A note on this clone: The identical CDR3 is also encoded by other nucleotide sequences in the sample. V is TRBV9 and J is TRBJ1-2; no clear D. V was clipped by 2 bases and J by 1 base, with 6 bases between them. The germline gives CDR1 SGDLS, CDR2 YYNGEE. This CDR3 region has 13 residues. The CDR3 sequence: CASSVASNYGYTF. The CDR3 nucleotides are TGTGCCAGCAGCGTGGCGAGTAACTATGGCTACACCTTC.

The chain carries TRBV29-1 and TRBJ2-7; D could derive from TRBD1 or TRBD2 (5 bases each). Trimming shortened V by 7 bases and J by 1 base, and 14 bases separated the two germline ends. The CDR3 loop spans 13 amino acids. Germline assignment: CDR1 SQVTM and CDR2 ANQGSEA. CDR3 bases: TGCAGCGCCGAGGGGCAGGAGTCCTACGAGCAGTACTTC. It encodes CSAEGQESYEQYF.

With regard to this clone: Within the sample, other DNA sequences also encode this same CDR3. The rearrangement joins TRBV27 to TRBJ2-2; no clear D. Germline-derived CDR1 and CDR2 are MNHEY and SMNVEV (reference sequence). The CDR3 is 12 amino acids. The germline V and J ends were trimmed by 6 bases and 7 bases, with 9 bases remaining between them. This CDR3 is CASSSLGGELFF. DNA for the CDR3: TGTGCCAGCAGCTCTTTGGGCGGGGAGCTGTTTTTT.

The chain has TRBV9 and TRBJ2-6; D is undetermined. Trimming removed 0 bases at V and 0 bases at J, with 4 bases between. Germline CDR1 SGDLS, CDR2 YYNGEE. The CDR3 is 15 residues long. The CDR3 DNA reads TGTGCCAGCAGCGTAGACCTCTCTGGGGCCAACGTCCTGACTTTC. Protein product: CASSVDLSGANVLTF.

V is TRBV19 and J is TRBJ2-7; tentatively, D is TRBD2 (5 bases). From germline, CDR1 is LNHDA and CDR2 SQIVND (reference sequence). V was shortened by 0 bases and J by 2 bases, with 14 bases between the two germline ends. This CDR3 has 16 amino acids. In nucleotides, the CDR3 is TGTGCCAGTAGTATAGATCGGACTCGTCCTACCTACGAGCAGTACTTC. It translates to CASSIDRTRPTYEQYF.

A remark on this clone: Other DNA variants within this sample encode the same CDR3. The chain couples TRBV4-1 to TRBJ2-7, with 8 bases aligning to TRBD2. CDR1 and CDR2 (germline): MGHRA, YSYEKL. The CDR3 has 14 residues. V shed 1 base and J 2 bases; nucleotides not matched to a gene: 1. The CDR3 region has the DNA TGCGCCAGCAGCCAAGTCGGGGGGGCCTACGAGCAGTACTTC. It translates to CASSQVGGAYEQYF.

A word on this clone: The same CDR3 is also encoded by other DNA sequences in this sample. The rearrangement links TRBV27 to TRBJ1-2, with D perhaps TRBD1 (5 bases). Germline V gene data show CDR1 as MNHEY and CDR2 as SMNVEV (reference sequence). V lost 5 bases and J 2 bases, leaving 9 bases between the germline ends. The CDR3 has 13 amino acids. The CDR3 loop is CASSPGLNYGYTF. The CDR3 DNA is TGTGCCAGCAGTCCAGGGCTAAACTATGGCTACACCTTC.

The genes are TRBV5-1 and TRBJ1-1; D not certain. V lost 0 bases to trimming and J lost 8 bases, with 11 bases between them. CDR3 length: 13 residues. Germline V CDR1 and CDR2: SGHRS, YFSETQ. CDR3 bases: TGCGCCAGCAGCTTGGAACCCAACTCCGAAGCTTTCTTT. Protein: CASSLEPNSEAFF.

J is TRBJ2-7 and V is TRBV27; no firm D call. The CDR3 has 16 residues. CDR1 and CDR2 (germline): MNHEY, SMNVEV (reference sequence). Between the trimmed V and J ends, which lost 0 bases and 2 bases, there was a span of 14 bases. For the CDR3, the DNA is TGTGCCAGCAGTTTATCCCCGACGCAGCTAACCTACGAGCAGTACTTC. Protein: CASSLSPTQLTYEQYF.

With regard to this clone: A junction end diverges from the germline sequence, so it may reflect a read error. The chain couples TRBV7-9 to TRBJ2-4; no clear D. Germline assignment: CDR1 SEHNR and CDR2 FQNEAQ (reference sequence). The CDR3 loop spans 11 amino acids. This CDR3 is CASSLAASRDF. The CDR3 DNA reads TGTGCCAGCAGCTTAGCGGCGAGTAGGGACTTC.

The gene calls are TRBV28 and TRBJ2-1; 9 positions agree with TRBD1. CDR3 size: 15 residues. V trimming: 3 bases; J trimming: 5 bases; junction bases outside the gene matches: 5. Germline CDR1 is MDHEN and CDR2 is SYDVKM. The DNA of the CDR3 is TGTGCCAGCAGTTTCTACAGGGGGCTCGACAATGAGCAGTTCTTC. This encodes CASSFYRGLDNEQFF.

The sample holds a few counts of this clone. This CDR3 is also generated by other DNA sequences in the sample. J is TRBJ2-7 and V is TRBV27; 12 bases line up with TRBD2. CDR1 is MNHEY, CDR2 SMNVEV, per germline (reference sequence). V lost 2 bases, J lost 0 bases, and 2 bases stayed unmatched. The CDR3 has 16 residues. The CDR3 sequence: CASSLLAGGSSYEQYF. CDR3 bases: TGTGCCAGCAGTTTACTAGCGGGAGGGAGCTCCTACGAGCAGTACTTC.

This sequence joins TRBV27 and TRBJ2-1; TRBD1 might be the D (5 bases). The CDR3 extends over 14 amino acids. Germline CDR1 MNHEY, CDR2 SMNVEV (reference sequence). V was shortened by 3 bases and J by 8 bases, with 14 bases between the two germline ends. The CDR3 DNA reads as TGTGCCAGCAGTTTCTCAAGTGGGGCGGATGAGCAGTTCTTC. Encoded protein: CASSFSSGADEQFF.

The chain carries TRBV6-5 and TRBJ2-1, with a weak D call TRBD2 (6 bases). The CDR3 spans 14 residues. V was pared by 6 bases and J by 1 base, with 10 bases between. Germline CDR1 reads MNHEY; CDR2 reads SVGAGI. This CDR3 is CASRSRESYNEQFF. Written as DNA, the CDR3 is TGTGCCAGCAGGTCCCGGGAGTCCTACAATGAGCAGTTCTTC.

The V gene is TRBV7-6, the J gene TRBJ2-7, with D possibly matching TRBD1 (6 bases). V was trimmed by 3 bases and J by 0 bases, leaving 15 bases between them. The CDR3 length is 16 residues. Germline V gene lookup returns CDR1 SGHVS and CDR2 FNYEAQ. The DNA for the CDR3 is TGTGCCAGCAGCTTTTTTACAGGGCCGAGCTCCTACGAGCAGTACTTC. This gives the protein CASSFFTGPSSYEQYF.

This clone is a singleton in its sample. The rearrangement links TRBV15 to TRBJ2-1; perhaps TRBD1 as D (5 bases). With 7 bases removed from V and 2 bases from J, the gap between germline ends came to 12 bases. The germline V gene encodes CDR1 LNHNV and CDR2 YYDKDF (reference sequence). The CDR3 length is 14 residues. DNA for the CDR3: TGTGCCACCACAGGGATGCGGCCCTACAATGAGCAGTTCTTC. This encodes CATTGMRPYNEQFF. The variable domain in full, completed from reference TRBV15 and TRBJ2-1, reads DAMVIQNPRYQVTQFGKPVTLSCSQTLNHNVMYWYQQKSSQAPKLLFHYYDKDFNNEADTPDNFQSRRPNTSFCFLDIRSPGLGDTAMYLCATTGMRPYNEQFFGPGTRLTVL.

The chain has TRBV28 and TRBJ2-7; maybe TRBD2 (5 bases). The CDR3 is 14 amino acids. Germline V gene lookup returns CDR1 MDHEN and CDR2 SYDVKM. V was trimmed by 6 bases and J by 1 base, leaving 13 bases between them. CDR3 region: CASSLRWESYEQYF. CDR3 nucleotide sequence: TGTGCCAGCAGCTTAAGGTGGGAGTCCTACGAGCAGTACTTC.

The rearrangement uses TRBV7-9 and TRBJ1-2; D uncertain. Trimming removed 8 bases at V and 4 bases at J, with 17 bases between. The CDR3 runs to 14 residues. CDR1 and CDR2 (germline): SEHNR, FQNEAQ (reference sequence). The CDR3 coding sequence is TGTGCCAGCTCCTCCGGGGTAACCCCCTATGGCTACACCTTC. Translating it yields CASSSGVTPYGYTF.

V gene TRBV4-2 combines with J gene TRBJ1-1; maybe TRBD1 (6 bases). The CDR3 loop spans 13 amino acids. In germline, CDR1 is LGHNA, CDR2 YNFKEQ. V gave up 4 bases and J gave up 8 bases, with 14 bases separating them. The CDR3 loop is CASSPRAGTEAFF. The CDR3 nucleotides are TGTGCCAGCAGCCCCCGAGCCGGGACAGAAGCTTTCTTT.

The chain recombines TRBV28 with TRBJ2-7, with D possibly TRBD1 on 6 matching bases. V shed 3 bases and J shed 6 bases, with 15 bases lying between them. This CDR3 contains 14 residues. The germline V gene encodes CDR1 MDHEN and CDR2 SYDVKM. CDR3 sequence reads: CASSFTQGSSEQYF. DNA for the CDR3: TGTGCCAGCAGTTTTACCCAGGGGTCTAGCGAGCAGTACTTC.

The rearrangement links TRBV7-2 to TRBJ2-1; possible D gene TRBD1, 6 bases. Trimming took off 2 bases at V and 7 bases at J, with 15 bases between the two ends. Germline CDR1 reads SGHTA; CDR2 reads FQGNSA. The CDR3 is 15 residues long. Here the CDR3 DNA reads TGTGCCAGCAGCTTATGGGACACAAACTGGAATGAGCAGTTCTTC. Its protein product is CASSLWDTNWNEQFF.

The chain links TRBV7-9 to TRBJ2-2; 7 bases align to TRBD1. CDR3 size: 17 residues. V lost 5 bases to trimming and J lost 2 bases; unmatched junction nucleotides: 11. The V gene's germline CDR1 is SEHNR and CDR2 FQNEAQ (reference sequence). The CDR3 sequence: CASSAPLQGPNTGELFF. In DNA, the CDR3 is TGTGCCAGCAGCGCGCCCCTACAGGGGCCAAACACCGGGGAGCTGTTTTTT.

This chain connects TRBV10-3 to TRBJ2-7, with 8 positions matching TRBD1. Germline CDR1 and CDR2: ENHRY and SYGVKD. CDR3 size: 14 residues. V dropped 3 bases and J dropped 5; count of bases not matched to a gene: 6. The CDR3 protein is CAISDGRGLNEQYF. The CDR3 coding sequence is TGTGCCATCAGTGATGGCAGGGGGCTAAACGAGCAGTACTTC.

The chain has TRBV5-4 and TRBJ1-1, with D perhaps TRBD1 (6 bases). Trimming took 2 bases from V and 4 from J, leaving 15 bases between them. The CDR3 loop spans 15 amino acids. The germline V gene has CDR1 SGHNT and CDR2 YYREEE (reference sequence). CDR3: CASSFAVGGRTEAFF. The CDR3 DNA is TGTGCCAGCAGCTTCGCGGTGGGGGGGCGCACTGAAGCTTTCTTT.

In the case of this clone: The sample contains more than one DNA sequence encoding this CDR3. The chain carries TRBV6-5 and TRBJ2-5, with 7 bases aligning to TRBD2. Germline assignment: CDR1 MNHEY and CDR2 SVGAGI. CDR3 length: 14 residues. V lost 0 bases to trimming and J lost 3 bases; unmatched junction nucleotides: 1. The CDR3: CASSYSGGEETQYF. The CDR3 DNA sequence: TGTGCCAGCAGTTACTCGGGAGGGGAAGAGACCCAGTACTTC.